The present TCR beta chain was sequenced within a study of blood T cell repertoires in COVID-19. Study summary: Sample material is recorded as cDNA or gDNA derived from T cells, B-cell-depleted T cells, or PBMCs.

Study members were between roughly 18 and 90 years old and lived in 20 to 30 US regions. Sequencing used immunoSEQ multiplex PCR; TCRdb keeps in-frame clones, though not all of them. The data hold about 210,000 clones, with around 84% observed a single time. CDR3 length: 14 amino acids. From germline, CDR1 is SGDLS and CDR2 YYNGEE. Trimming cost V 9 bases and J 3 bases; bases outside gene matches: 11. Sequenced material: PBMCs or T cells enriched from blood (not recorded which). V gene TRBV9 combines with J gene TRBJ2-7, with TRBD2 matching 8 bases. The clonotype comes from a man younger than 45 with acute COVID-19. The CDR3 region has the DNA TGTGCCACCGGGGTTAGCGGGGCTTTCTACGAGCAGTACTTC. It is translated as CATGVSGAFYEQYF.